This TCR beta chain emerged from a study of T cell responses to AZD1222 COVID-19 vaccine. Assay used: immunoSEQ multiplex PCR; TCRdb lists only in-frame clones, some missing. The sample yields 150,000 or so clones, around 90% seen once. The source material was peripheral blood, sampled on day 0 of AZD1222 vaccination. This clonotype was obtained from an adult in good health.

Here the CDR3 DNA reads TGTGCCAGCAGCCCAGGGGTTGGGGCCAACGTCCTGACTTTC. Its translation is CASSPGVGANVLTF. The chain joins TRBV27 to TRBJ2-6; a possible D gene is TRBD1 (6 bases). This CDR3 is built from 14 residues. Germline V gives CDR1 MNHEY, CDR2 SMNVEV (reference sequence). V was cut by 6 bases and J by 3 bases, with 9 bases left in between.